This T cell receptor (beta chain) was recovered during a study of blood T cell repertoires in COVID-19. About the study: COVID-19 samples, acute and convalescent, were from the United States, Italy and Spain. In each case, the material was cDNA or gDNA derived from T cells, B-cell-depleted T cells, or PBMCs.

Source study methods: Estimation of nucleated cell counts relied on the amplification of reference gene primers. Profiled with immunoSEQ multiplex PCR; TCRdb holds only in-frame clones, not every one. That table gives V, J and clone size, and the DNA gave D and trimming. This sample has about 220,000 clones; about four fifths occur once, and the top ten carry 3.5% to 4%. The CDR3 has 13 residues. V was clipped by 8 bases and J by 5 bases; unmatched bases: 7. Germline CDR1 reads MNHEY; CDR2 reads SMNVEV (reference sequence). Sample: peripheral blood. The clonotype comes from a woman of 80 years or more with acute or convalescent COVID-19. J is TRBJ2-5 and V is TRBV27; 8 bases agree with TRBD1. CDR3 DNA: TGTGCCAGCGCTGCCAGGGGGCGGGAGACCCAGTACTTC. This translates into CASAARGRETQYF.